The 18 T cell receptor beta chains below all came from one sample that was sequenced in a study of blood T cell repertoires in COVID-19. Generated by immunoSEQ multiplex PCR, the TCRdb table keeps only in-frame clones and is missing some. The sample carries just over 150,000 clones, over 85% recorded once. The source material was peripheral blood. These TCRs come from a woman between 50 and 59 years old with acute or convalescent COVID-19.

The genes are TRBV28 and TRBJ1-1, with D perhaps TRBD1 (5 bases). Germline assignment: CDR1 MDHEN and CDR2 SYDVKM. V lost 3 bases, J lost 10 bases, and 18 bases lay in between. This CDR3 comprises 14 residues. DNA for the CDR3: TGTGCCAGCAGTTTGGCGGGACTCAATGCTCGAGCTTTCTTT. Protein sequence: CASSLAGLNARAFF.

The genes are TRBV28 and TRBJ2-1; D might be TRBD2 (6 bases). CDR3 length: 15 residues. CDR1 and CDR2 from the germline V gene are MDHEN and SYDVKM. The ends were cut back, 5 bases at V and 10 bases at J, with 21 bases in the middle. This CDR3 reads CASSRSPGSGMEQFF. CDR3 coding DNA: TGTGCCAGCAGTCGCTCCCCGGGTAGCGGAATGGAGCAGTTCTTC.

The chain recombines TRBV6-5 with TRBJ1-4, with TRBD1 identical over 11 bases. CDR1 and CDR2 from the germline V gene are MNHEY and SVGAGI. This CDR3 is built from 15 residues. After removal of 5 bases from V and 8 bases from J, the junction contained 7 bases not matched to a gene. CDR3 in amino acids: CASSQRTGGEEKLFF. The CDR3 DNA is TGTGCCAGCAGTCAGAGGACAGGGGGCGAGGAAAAACTGTTTTTT.

The chain is built from TRBV10-3 and TRBJ2-1, with 7 bases identical to TRBD2. The CDR3 totals 17 residues. With 3 bases clipped from V and 1 base from J, the junction kept 9 bases outside the gene matches. The germline CDR1 and CDR2 sequences are ENHRY and SYGVKD. The CDR3 region has the DNA TGTGCCATCAGTGACTCCGCGACTAGCCGTTCCTACAATGAGCAGTTCTTC. Its translation: CAISDSATSRSYNEQFF.

The chain has TRBV4-2 and TRBJ1-3, with TRBD1 identical over 11 bases. CDR1 is LGHNA and CDR2 is YNFKEQ in the germline V gene. The CDR3 has 21 amino acids. The junction had 18 bases not matched to a gene; V was cut back by 4 bases and J by 1 base. CDR3 protein: CASSPFGPRTGGDLSGNTIYF. The DNA of the CDR3 is TGTGCCAGCAGCCCTTTCGGACCACGGACAGGGGGCGATTTGTCTGGAAACACCATATATTTT.

The J gene is TRBJ2-7, the V gene TRBV28; D perhaps matches TRBD2 (5 bases). The CDR3 extends over 17 amino acids. CDR1 MDHEN and CDR2 SYDVKM come from the germline V gene. V gave up 7 bases and J gave up 3 bases, with 25 bases separating them. The CDR3 nucleotides read TGTGCCAGCACATTCCGGACCTCGGGGAAAGGGATCTACGAGCAGTACTTC. Translation: CASTFRTSGKGIYEQYF.

V usage is TRBV28 and J usage is TRBJ2-7; D gene ambiguous. The CDR3 loop spans 13 amino acids. Between the trimmed V and J ends, which lost 6 bases and 2 bases, there was a span of 11 bases. Germline assignment: CDR1 MDHEN and CDR2 SYDVKM. The CDR3 sequence: CASRLTEAYEQYF. The CDR3 coding sequence is TGTGCCAGCAGACTGACTGAGGCCTACGAGCAGTACTTC.

The CDR3 sequence: CASSKTLGNSYEQYF. The CDR3 DNA follows: TGTGCCAGCAGCAAGACGCTAGGCAACTCCTACGAGCAGTACTTC. The gene calls are TRBV2 and TRBJ2-7; the D is unclear. From germline, CDR1 is SNHLY and CDR2 FYNNEI. This CDR3 is built from 15 residues. V lost 6 bases and J 0 bases, leaving 15 bases between the germline ends.

V usage is TRBV19 and J usage is TRBJ1-1; D not certain. The CDR3 has 14 amino acids. V was pared by 6 bases and J by 5 bases, with 16 bases between. Per germline, CDR1 LNHDA and CDR2 SQIVND (reference sequence). As DNA, the CDR3 is TGTGCCAGTAGCGTCCGGGTCCCGAGGACTGAAGCTTTCTTT. Amino acid sequence: CASSVRVPRTEAFF.

This chain joins TRBV6-5 and TRBJ1-6; D is undetermined. Germline-derived CDR1 and CDR2 are MNHEY and SVGAGI. The CDR3 contains 16 residues. The germline V and J ends were trimmed by 3 bases and 0 bases, with 9 bases remaining between them. This chain's CDR3 is CASSYNPSSYNSPLHF. As DNA, the CDR3 is TGTGCCAGCAGTTATAATCCGAGCTCCTATAATTCACCCCTCCACTTT.

The J gene is TRBJ1-2, the V gene TRBV5-1; 9 positions agree with TRBD1. The ends lost 4 bases at V and 4 bases at J; junction bases unmatched: 5. Germline CDR1 and CDR2: SGHRS and YFSETQ. This CDR3 has 14 residues. In DNA form, the CDR3 reads TGCGCCAGCAGCGACCGGGACAGGGTCTATGGCTACACCTTC. Its protein product is CASSDRDRVYGYTF.

The rearrangement links TRBV28 to TRBJ1-1, with a weak D call TRBD1 (5 bases). The V end was cut by 2 bases, the J end by 7 bases, with 8 bases between. CDR1 and CDR2 (germline): MDHEN, SYDVKM. CDR3 length equals 12 residues. The CDR3 loop is CASSLGTGEAFF. In DNA, the CDR3 is TGTGCCAGCAGTTTAGGAACAGGTGAAGCTTTCTTT. Based on the CDR3 plus reference TRBV28 and TRBJ1-1, the full variable domain is DVKVTQSSRYLVKRTGEKVFLECVQDMDHENMFWYRQDPGLGLRLIYFSYDVKMKEKGDIPEGYSVSREKKERFSLILESASTNQTSMYLCASSLGTGEAFFGQGTRLTVV.

The chain recombines TRBV5-4 with TRBJ2-1; 8 bases line up with TRBD2. Germline CDR1 SGHNT, CDR2 YYREEE (reference sequence). This CDR3 is built from 15 residues. The V segment lost 6 bases and the J segment 2 bases; nucleotides outside the gene matches: 7. The CDR3 sequence: CASIGTSGPYNEQFF. The CDR3 DNA sequence: TGTGCCAGCATCGGAACTAGCGGACCCTACAATGAGCAGTTCTTC.

The J gene is TRBJ2-3, the V gene TRBV19; a possible D gene is TRBD2 (5 bases). Between the trimmed V and J ends, which lost 2 bases and 2 bases, there was a span of 8 bases. Germline CDR1 LNHDA, CDR2 SQIVND (reference sequence). There are 14 residues in the CDR3. CDR3 sequence (DNA): TGTGCCAGTAGTATACTAGCCTTCACAGATACGCAGTATTTT. Protein: CASSILAFTDTQYF.

The rearrangement uses TRBV30 and TRBJ1-5, with no clear D. Trimming took off 5 bases at V and 0 bases at J, with 11 bases between the two ends. The CDR3 loop spans 14 amino acids. The germline V gene encodes CDR1 GTSNPN and CDR2 SVGIG (reference sequence). The CDR3: CAWSGRVSNQPQHF. CDR3 bases: TGTGCCTGGTCCGGCCGGGTTAGCAATCAGCCCCAGCATTTT.

This chain joins TRBV14 and TRBJ2-4; 7 nucleotides agree with TRBD2. With 4 bases clipped from V and 3 bases from J, the junction kept 21 bases outside the gene matches. The CDR3 has 20 amino acids. The germline gives CDR1 SGHDN, CDR2 FVKESK. CDR3 region: CASSPGPHYVSGIFKNIQYF. For the CDR3, the DNA is TGTGCCAGCAGCCCGGGGCCACACTATGTGAGCGGGATCTTCAAAAACATTCAGTACTTC. Variable domain in full (rest from reference TRBV14 and TRBJ2-4): EAGVTQFPSHSVIEKGQTVTLRCDPISGHDNLYWYRRVMGKEIKFLLHFVKESKQDESGMPNNRFLAERTGGTYSTLKVQPAELEDSGVYFCASSPGPHYVSGIFKNIQYFGAGTRLSVL.

The J gene is TRBJ1-1, the V gene TRBV30; the match to TRBD1 covers 8 bases. This CDR3 contains 14 residues. V shed 3 bases, J shed 5 bases, and the junction held 8 bases outside the gene matches. CDR1 and CDR2 (germline): GTSNPN, SVGIG (reference sequence). The CDR3 DNA follows: TGTGCCTGGAGCCAGGACAGGGTAGTAACTGAAGCTTTCTTT. As protein: CAWSQDRVVTEAFF.

The chain carries TRBV28 and TRBJ1-5, with 7 bases aligning to TRBD1. The CDR3 sequence is 15 residues long. Looked up from germline, CDR1 is MDHEN and CDR2 is SYDVKM. With 10 bases clipped from V and 0 bases from J, the junction kept 9 bases outside the gene matches. CDR3 in amino acids: CATVQGGYSNQPQHF. The CDR3 DNA sequence: TGTGCCACCGTCCAGGGGGGTTATAGCAATCAGCCCCAGCATTTT.